Listed here is a single T cell receptor (beta chain). The data originate from a study of blood T cell repertoires in COVID-19. As for the study in general: COVID-19 samples collected from the United States, Italy and Spain covered acute and convalescent phases. T cells, B-cell-depleted T cells, or PBMCs provided the cDNA or gDNA that served as material.

The data were produced by immunoSEQ multiplex PCR, yet TCRdb's version contains in-frame clones alone and is incomplete. Of over 250,000 clones in the sample, around 86% are singletons; the top ten hold 2.2%. CDR3 length: 13 residues. Germline CDR1 LNHDA, CDR2 SQIVND (reference sequence). Trimming removed 8 bases from V and 2 bases from J; junction bases left unmatched: 3. The TCR comes from a man aged 50 or older with acute or convalescent COVID-19. V gene TRBV19 combines with J gene TRBJ1-1; 9 bases map to TRBD1. The sequencing sample was made of peripheral blood. The DNA of the CDR3 is TGTGCCAGTCGGGACAGGGTAAACACTGAAGCTTTCTTT. Protein sequence: CASRDRVNTEAFF.